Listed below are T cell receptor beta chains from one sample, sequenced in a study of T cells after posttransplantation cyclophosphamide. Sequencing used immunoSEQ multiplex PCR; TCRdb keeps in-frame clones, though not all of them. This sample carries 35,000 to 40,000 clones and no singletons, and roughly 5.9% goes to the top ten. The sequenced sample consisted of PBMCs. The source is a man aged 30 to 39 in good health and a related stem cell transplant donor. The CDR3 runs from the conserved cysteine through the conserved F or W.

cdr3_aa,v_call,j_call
CAISARQGSSYEQYF,TRBV10-3,TRBJ2-7
CASSYYEQYF,TRBV2,TRBJ2-7
CASSLGDRVSPLHF,TRBV5-1,TRBJ1-6
CASSLTGTGGYEQYF,TRBV14,TRBJ2-7
CASRQGGRADTQYF,TRBV28,TRBJ2-3
CAWSVDWGRGRLNNSPLHF,TRBV30,TRBJ1-6
CATSRDPGTNEKLFF,TRBV15,TRBJ1-4
CATSRDIRYEQYF,TRBV15,TRBJ2-7
CASSLYNQGRSSYNEQFF,TRBV28,TRBJ2-1
CASSFGRGTQPQHF,TRBV28,TRBJ1-5
CASSPLEGQFTYEQYF,TRBV18,TRBJ2-7
CASSPSSGQGRGSPLHF,TRBV7-6,TRBJ1-6
CASSFRDRGNSPLHF,TRBV27,TRBJ1-6
CASSFTGYEQYF,TRBV5-1,TRBJ2-7
CASSPPSYNSPLHF,TRBV7-2,TRBJ1-6
CASSDPRTSGGAKLNEQFF,TRBV6-1,TRBJ2-1
CASSLGQGVTEAFF,TRBV5-1,TRBJ1-1
CASSSSGGEDEQFF,TRBV7-9,TRBJ2-1
CASSLALQGVNTGELFF,TRBV7-8,TRBJ2-2
CASSLEGRASGANVLTF,TRBV7-9,TRBJ2-6
CASRRSRGLNSPLHF,TRBV27,TRBJ1-6
CASSLSGGSYEQYF,TRBV7-3,TRBJ2-7
CASSQLWGGASTDTQYF,TRBV4-1,TRBJ2-3
CASSLGVPGNTIYF,TRBV5-5,TRBJ1-3
CASGGMAGDITDTQYF,TRBV12-3/TRBV12-4,TRBJ2-3
CASSQPTGVMGTEAFF,TRBV4-1,TRBJ1-1
CASSVGQGSDTQYF,TRBV9,TRBJ2-3
CASSIGSGGADEQYF,TRBV18,TRBJ2-7
CASSSRQVNLYGYTF,TRBV6-1,TRBJ1-2
CASSLTAGRDTQYF,TRBV7-3,TRBJ2-3
CATSRDLASYNEQFF,TRBV15,TRBJ2-1
CASSPRWTDPSGNTIYF,TRBV18,TRBJ1-3
CASSLVSGEQFF,TRBV7-8,TRBJ2-1
CASSPRTTNTGELFF,TRBV19,TRBJ2-2
CASSPLGQGQGYNSPLHF,TRBV18,TRBJ1-6
CASSRRGREAPEAFF,TRBV6-1,TRBJ1-1
CASSYDAGYTGELFF,TRBV6-6,TRBJ2-2
CASSPTATNEKLFF,TRBV7-9,TRBJ1-4
CASTAGQGVSYGYTF,TRBV6-6,TRBJ1-2
CASSPTSGLSYEQYF,TRBV18,TRBJ2-7
CASSDALGTPRFF,TRBV6-4,TRBJ2-1
CASTRTGPEAFF,TRBV12-3/TRBV12-4,TRBJ1-1
CASSPSPLGQGENYGYTF,TRBV4-1,TRBJ1-2
CASRPRQHPTGEQYF,TRBV2,TRBJ2-7
CSAGQGHEQYF,TRBV20-1,TRBJ2-7
CASSVGGQRRTEQYF,TRBV9,TRBJ2-7